The T cell receptor beta chain described here comes from a study of cytomegalovirus exposure and HLA in healthy donors. Study-level background: A data release that came early held roughly 85 million unique TCRs from HLA-typed donors. Study-level findings and limits: Productive rates of about 87% or about 30% were seen for most TCR beta V segments in an earlier analysis.

This clone showed up just a few times. The antigen remains undetermined. The PCR made use of 60 Vbeta and 13 Jbeta primers. TCRdb keeps only in-frame clones here, not all; method: immunoSEQ multiplex PCR. The sample has 95,000 to 150,000 clones, over 70% seen once; the top ten hold approximately 3.8%. Germline V CDR1 and CDR2: SGHVS, FQNEAQ. J gave up 6 bases and V 5 bases, and 6 bases lay outside the gene matches. This CDR3 region has 14 residues. The genes are TRBV7-8 and TRBJ2-1; 8 bases are a match to TRBD1. The clonotype was recovered from a man aged 40-49 years in good health and CMV-seropositive. The sequencing sample was made of PBMCs. CDR3 protein: CASSATGVGNEQFF. CDR3 DNA sequence: TGTGCCAGCAGCGCGACAGGGGTGGGCAATGAGCAGTTCTTC.